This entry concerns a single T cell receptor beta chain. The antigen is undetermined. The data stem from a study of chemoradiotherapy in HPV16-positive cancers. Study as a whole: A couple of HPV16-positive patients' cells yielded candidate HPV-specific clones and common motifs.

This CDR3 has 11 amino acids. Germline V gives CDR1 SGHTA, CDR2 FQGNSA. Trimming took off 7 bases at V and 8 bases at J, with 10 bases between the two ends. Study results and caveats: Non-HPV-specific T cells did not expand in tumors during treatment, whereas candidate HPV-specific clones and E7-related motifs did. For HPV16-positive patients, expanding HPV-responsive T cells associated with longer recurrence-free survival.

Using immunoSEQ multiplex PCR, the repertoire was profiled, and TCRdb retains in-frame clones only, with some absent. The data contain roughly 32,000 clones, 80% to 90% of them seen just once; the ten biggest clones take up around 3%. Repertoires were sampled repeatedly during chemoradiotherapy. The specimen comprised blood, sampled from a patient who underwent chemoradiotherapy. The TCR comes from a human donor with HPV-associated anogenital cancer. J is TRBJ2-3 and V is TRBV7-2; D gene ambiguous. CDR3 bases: TGTGCCAGCAAGCGCGGTGTTACGCAGTATTTT. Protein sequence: CASKRGVTQYF.